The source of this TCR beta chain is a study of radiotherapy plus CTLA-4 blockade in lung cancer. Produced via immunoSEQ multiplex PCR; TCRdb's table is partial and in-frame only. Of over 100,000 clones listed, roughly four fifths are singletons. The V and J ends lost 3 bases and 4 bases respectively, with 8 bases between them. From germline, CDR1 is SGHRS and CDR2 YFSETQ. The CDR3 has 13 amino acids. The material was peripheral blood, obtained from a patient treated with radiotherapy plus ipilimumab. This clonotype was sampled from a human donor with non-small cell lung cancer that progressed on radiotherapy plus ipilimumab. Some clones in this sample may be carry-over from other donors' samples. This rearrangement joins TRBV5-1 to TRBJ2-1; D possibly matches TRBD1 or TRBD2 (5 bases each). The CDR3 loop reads CASSSGTYNEQFF. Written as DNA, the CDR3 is TGCGCCAGCAGCTCCGGGACGTACAATGAGCAGTTCTTC.